The 4 T cell receptor beta chains below come from one sample, sequenced in a study of post-analysis software for immune sequencing data. The antigens for these receptors are not known. Study results and limitations: Relative to controls, patients had 4 or 5 TRBV segments at higher frequency, with TRBV5-6, TRBV5-1 and TRBV20-1 among these.

Built from TCR beta cDNA, the libraries had unique molecular identifiers in them. TCRdb re-called the PCR reads with MiXCR, one entry per CDR3 protein. The table includes about 500,000 distinct CDR3 sequences, approximately 46% detected once. The material sequenced was blood. The receptors derive from a girl aged 5 to 17 with multiple sclerosis.

This rearrangement joins TRBV6-2 or TRBV6-3 to TRBJ2-6, with TRBD1 matching over 11 bases. The length of the CDR3 is 19 residues. Losses at the gene ends were 4 bases for V and 1 base for J; bases not matched to a gene: 9. Per germline, CDR1 MNHEY and CDR2 SVGEGT. Here the CDR3 reads CASSSLSGTGGSGANVLTF. The CDR3 nucleotides are TGTGCCAGCAGTTCATTATCCGGGACAGGGGGATCTGGGGCCAACGTCCTGACTTTC.

This CDR3 is CSAREGPGSTDTQYF. The CDR3 DNA reads TGCAGTGCTAGGGAAGGCCCAGGGAGCACAGATACGCAGTATTTT. The rearrangement uses TRBV20-1 and TRBJ2-3; D is possibly TRBD1 (5 bases). V lost 3 bases, J lost 0 bases, and 13 bases lay in between. CDR1 DFQATT and CDR2 SNEGSKA come from the germline V gene (reference sequence). The CDR3 consists of 15 residues.

V usage is TRBV10-3 and J usage is TRBJ1-2, with no clear D. V was clipped by 2 bases and J by 6 bases, with 10 bases between them. This CDR3 has 13 residues. Germline CDR1 reads ENHRY; CDR2 reads SYGVKD. As DNA, the CDR3 is TGTGCCATCAGTGAGGGCCTTAGAGATGGCTACACCTTC. This gives the protein CAISEGLRDGYTF.

V is TRBV12-3 or TRBV12-4 and J is TRBJ2-7; the match to TRBD1 covers 7 bases. The CDR3 has 14 residues. V lost 5 bases and J lost 3; bases outside the gene matches: 7. The CDR3 bases are TGTGCCAGCAGTCCCCGGGACAGCTACTACGAGCAGTACTTC. Its translation: CASSPRDSYYEQYF.